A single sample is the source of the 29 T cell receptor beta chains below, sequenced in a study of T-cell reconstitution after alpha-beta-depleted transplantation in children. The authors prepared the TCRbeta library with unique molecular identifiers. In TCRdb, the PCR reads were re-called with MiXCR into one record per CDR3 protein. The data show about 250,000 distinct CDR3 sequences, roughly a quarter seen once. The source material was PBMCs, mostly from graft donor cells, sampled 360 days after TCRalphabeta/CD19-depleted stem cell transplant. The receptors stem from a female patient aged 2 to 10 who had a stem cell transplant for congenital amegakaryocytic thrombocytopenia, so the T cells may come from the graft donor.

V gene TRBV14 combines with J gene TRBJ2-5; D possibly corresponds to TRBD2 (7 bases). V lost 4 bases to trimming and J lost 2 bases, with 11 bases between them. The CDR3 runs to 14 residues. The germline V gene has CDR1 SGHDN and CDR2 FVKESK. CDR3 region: CASSRGGGQETQYF. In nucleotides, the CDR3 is TGTGCCAGCAGCCGAGGGGGGGGACAAGAGACCCAGTACTTC.

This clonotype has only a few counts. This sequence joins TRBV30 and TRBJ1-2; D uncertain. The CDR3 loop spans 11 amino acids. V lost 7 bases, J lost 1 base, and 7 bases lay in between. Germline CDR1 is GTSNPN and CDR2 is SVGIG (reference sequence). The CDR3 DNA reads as TGTGCCTCCCTGTATAACTATGGCTACACCTTC. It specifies CASLYNYGYTF.

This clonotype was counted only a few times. In DNA, the CDR3 is TGTGCCACCAGCAGAGATCAAATCATCCCCGGGGGTAATCACAGGACGCAGTATTTT. It is translated as CATSRDQIIPGGNHRTQYF. The chain combines TRBV15 with TRBJ2-3, with D possibly TRBD2 on 6 matching bases. Trimming removed 0 bases from V and 9 bases from J, with 28 bases in between. In germline, CDR1 is LNHNV, CDR2 YYDKDF (reference sequence). The CDR3 sequence is 19 residues long.

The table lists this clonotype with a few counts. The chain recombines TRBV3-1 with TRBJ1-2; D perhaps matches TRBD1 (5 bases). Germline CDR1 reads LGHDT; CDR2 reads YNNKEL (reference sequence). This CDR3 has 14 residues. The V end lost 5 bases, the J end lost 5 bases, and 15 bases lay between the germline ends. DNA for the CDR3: TGTGCCAGCAGCTCCAGGGCTGGGTGGTATGGCTACACCTTC. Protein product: CASSSRAGWYGYTF.

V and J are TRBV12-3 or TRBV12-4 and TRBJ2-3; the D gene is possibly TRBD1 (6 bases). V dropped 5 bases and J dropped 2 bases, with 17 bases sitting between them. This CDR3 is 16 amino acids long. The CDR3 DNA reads TGTGCCAGCAGTCAAAACCCGGGACAACCCACAGATACGCAGTATTTT. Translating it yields CASSQNPGQPTDTQYF.

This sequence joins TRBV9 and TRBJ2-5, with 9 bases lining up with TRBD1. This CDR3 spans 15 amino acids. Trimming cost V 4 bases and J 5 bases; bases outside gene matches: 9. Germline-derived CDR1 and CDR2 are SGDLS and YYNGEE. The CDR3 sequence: CASSSYRGLSETQYF. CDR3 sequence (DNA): TGTGCCAGCAGCTCCTACAGGGGGCTTTCTGAGACCCAGTACTTC.

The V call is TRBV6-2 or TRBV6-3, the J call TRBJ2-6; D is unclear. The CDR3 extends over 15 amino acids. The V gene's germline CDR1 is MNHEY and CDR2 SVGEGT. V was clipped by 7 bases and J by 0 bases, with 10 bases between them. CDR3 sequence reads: CASIKDISGANVLTF. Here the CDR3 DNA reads TGTGCCAGCATTAAAGACATCTCTGGGGCCAACGTCCTGACTTTC.

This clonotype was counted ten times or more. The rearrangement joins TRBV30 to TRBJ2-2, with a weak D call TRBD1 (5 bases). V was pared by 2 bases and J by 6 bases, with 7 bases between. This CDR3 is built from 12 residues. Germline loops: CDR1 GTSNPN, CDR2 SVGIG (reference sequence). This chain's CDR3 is CAWSLGAGELFF. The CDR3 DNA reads TGTGCCTGGAGTTTAGGGGCCGGGGAGCTGTTTTTT.

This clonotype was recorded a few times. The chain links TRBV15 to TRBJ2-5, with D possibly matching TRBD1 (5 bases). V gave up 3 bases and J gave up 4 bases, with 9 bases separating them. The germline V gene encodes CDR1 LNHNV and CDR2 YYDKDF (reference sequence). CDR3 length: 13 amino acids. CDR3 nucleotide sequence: TGTGCCACCAGCAGCAGGGCCGTAGAGACCCAGTACTTC. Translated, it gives CATSSRAVETQYF.

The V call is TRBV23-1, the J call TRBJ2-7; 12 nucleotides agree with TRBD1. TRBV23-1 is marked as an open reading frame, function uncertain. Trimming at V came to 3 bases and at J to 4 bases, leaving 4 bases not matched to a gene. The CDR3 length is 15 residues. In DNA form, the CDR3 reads TGCGCCAGCAGTCAGCGGGGACAGGGGGCTTACGAGCAGTACTTC. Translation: CASSQRGQGAYEQYF.

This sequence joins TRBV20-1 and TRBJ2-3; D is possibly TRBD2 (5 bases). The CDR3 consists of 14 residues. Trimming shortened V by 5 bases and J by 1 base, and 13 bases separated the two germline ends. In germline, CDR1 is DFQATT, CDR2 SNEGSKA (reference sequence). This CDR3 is CSAAVGSRTDTQYF. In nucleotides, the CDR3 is TGCAGTGCTGCCGTGGGGAGCCGCACAGATACGCAGTATTTT.

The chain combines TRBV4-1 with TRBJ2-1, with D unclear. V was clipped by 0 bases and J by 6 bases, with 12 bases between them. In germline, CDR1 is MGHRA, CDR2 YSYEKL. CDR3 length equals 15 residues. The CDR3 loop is CASSQEIGEGNEQFF. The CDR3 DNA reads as TGCGCCAGCAGCCAAGAGATTGGAGAAGGCAATGAGCAGTTCTTC.

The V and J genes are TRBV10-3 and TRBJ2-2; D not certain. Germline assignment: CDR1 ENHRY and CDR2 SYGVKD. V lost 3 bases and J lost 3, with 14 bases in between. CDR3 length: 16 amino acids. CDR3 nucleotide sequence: TGTGCCATCAGTGAACGAAGGGCTGAGGACACCGGGGAGCTGTTTTTT. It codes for CAISERRAEDTGELFF.

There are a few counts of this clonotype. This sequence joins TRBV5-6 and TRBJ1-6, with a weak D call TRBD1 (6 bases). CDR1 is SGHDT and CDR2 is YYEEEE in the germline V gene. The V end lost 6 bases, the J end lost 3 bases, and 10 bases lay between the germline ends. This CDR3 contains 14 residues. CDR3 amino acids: CASKGQLYNSPLHF. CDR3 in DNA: TGTGCCAGCAAGGGACAACTCTATAATTCACCCCTCCACTTT.

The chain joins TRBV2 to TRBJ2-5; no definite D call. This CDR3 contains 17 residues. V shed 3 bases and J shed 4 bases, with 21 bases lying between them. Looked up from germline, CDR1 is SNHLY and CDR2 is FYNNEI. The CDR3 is CASSDEVVVSGGETQYF. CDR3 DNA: TGTGCCAGCAGTGATGAGGTTGTTGTGTCGGGCGGAGAGACCCAGTACTTC.

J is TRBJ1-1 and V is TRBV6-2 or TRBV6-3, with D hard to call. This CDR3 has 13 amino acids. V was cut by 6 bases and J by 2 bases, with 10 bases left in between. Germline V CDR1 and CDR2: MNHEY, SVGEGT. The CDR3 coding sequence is TGTGCCAGCAGCTCCGGGTCCAACACTGAAGCTTTCTTT. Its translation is CASSSGSNTEAFF.

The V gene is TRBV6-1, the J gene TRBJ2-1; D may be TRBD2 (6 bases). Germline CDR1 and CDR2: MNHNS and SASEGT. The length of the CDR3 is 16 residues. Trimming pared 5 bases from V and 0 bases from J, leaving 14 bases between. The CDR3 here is CASSPDGLSSYNEQFF. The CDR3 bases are TGTGCCAGCAGTCCCGACGGACTAAGCTCCTACAATGAGCAGTTCTTC.

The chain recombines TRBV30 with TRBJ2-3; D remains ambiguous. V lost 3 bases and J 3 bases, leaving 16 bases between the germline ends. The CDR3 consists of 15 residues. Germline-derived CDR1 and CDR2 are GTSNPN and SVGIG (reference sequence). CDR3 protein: CAWRAGRRATDTQYF. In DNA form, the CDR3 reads TGTGCCTGGAGGGCCGGGCGTAGGGCTACAGATACGCAGTATTTT.

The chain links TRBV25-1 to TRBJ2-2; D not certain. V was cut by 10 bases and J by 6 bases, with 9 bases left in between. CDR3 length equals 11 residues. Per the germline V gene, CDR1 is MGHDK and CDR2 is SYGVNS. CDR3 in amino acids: CATSISGELFF. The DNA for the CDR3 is TGTGCCACCAGCATATCCGGGGAGCTGTTTTTT. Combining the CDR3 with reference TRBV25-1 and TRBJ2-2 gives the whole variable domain EADIYQTPRYLVIGTGKKITLECSQTMGHDKMYWYQQDPGMELHLIHYSYGVNSTEKGDLSSESTVSRIRTEHFPLTLESARPSHTSQYLCATSISGELFFGEGSRLTVL.

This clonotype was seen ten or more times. CDR3 in amino acids: CASRATGYLNEQFF. As DNA, the CDR3 is TGTGCCAGCAGGGCTACCGGTTACCTCAATGAGCAGTTCTTC. The chain is built from TRBV7-8 and TRBJ2-1; D ambiguous. V lost 6 bases to trimming and J lost 6 bases, with 15 bases between them. This CDR3 has 14 amino acids. Germline lookup yields CDR1 SGHVS and CDR2 FQNEAQ.

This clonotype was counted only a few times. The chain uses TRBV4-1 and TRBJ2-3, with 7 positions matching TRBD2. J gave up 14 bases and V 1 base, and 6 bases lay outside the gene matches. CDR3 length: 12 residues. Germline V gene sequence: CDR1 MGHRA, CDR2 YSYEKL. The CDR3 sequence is CASSQGAGPRYF. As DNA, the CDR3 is TGCGCCAGCAGCCAAGGAGCGGGGCCTAGGTATTTT.

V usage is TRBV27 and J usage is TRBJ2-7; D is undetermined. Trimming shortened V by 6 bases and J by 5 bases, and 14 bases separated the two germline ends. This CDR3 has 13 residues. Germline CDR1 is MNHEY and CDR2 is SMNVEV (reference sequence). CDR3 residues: CASRKTTLDEQYF. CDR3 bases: TGTGCCAGCAGAAAGACGACTTTGGACGAGCAGTACTTC.

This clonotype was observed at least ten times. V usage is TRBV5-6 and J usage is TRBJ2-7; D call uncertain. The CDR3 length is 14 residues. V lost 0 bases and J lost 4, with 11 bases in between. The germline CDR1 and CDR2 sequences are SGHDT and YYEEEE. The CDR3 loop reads CASSLAGTAYEQYF. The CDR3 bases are TGTGCCAGCAGCTTGGCAGGAACGGCTTACGAGCAGTACTTC.

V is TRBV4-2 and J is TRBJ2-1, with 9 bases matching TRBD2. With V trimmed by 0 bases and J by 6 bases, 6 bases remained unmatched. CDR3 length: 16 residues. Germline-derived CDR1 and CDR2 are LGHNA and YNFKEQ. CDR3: CASSQEEAGGFNEQFF. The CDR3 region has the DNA TGTGCCAGCAGCCAAGAGGAAGCGGGAGGCTTCAATGAGCAGTTCTTC.

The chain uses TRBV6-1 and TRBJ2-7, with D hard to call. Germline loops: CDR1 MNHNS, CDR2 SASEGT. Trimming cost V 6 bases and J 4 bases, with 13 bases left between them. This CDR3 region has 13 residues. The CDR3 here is CASSRNHRYEQYF. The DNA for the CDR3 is TGTGCCAGCAGCCGAAATCACAGATACGAGCAGTACTTC.

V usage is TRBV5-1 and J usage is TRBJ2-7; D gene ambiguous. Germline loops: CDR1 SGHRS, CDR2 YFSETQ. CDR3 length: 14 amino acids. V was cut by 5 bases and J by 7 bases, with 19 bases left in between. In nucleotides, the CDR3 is TGCGCCAGCAGTTTTCCCCCAGGATCGGAAGAGCAGTACTTC. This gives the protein CASSFPPGSEEQYF.

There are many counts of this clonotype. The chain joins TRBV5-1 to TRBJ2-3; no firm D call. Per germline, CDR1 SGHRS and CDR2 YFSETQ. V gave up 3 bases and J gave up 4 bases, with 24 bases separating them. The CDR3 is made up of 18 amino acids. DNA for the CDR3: TGCGCCAGCAGCTCCCTAACCCTACAGTTCCGAGGCCCAGATACGCAGTATTTT. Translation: CASSSLTLQFRGPDTQYF.

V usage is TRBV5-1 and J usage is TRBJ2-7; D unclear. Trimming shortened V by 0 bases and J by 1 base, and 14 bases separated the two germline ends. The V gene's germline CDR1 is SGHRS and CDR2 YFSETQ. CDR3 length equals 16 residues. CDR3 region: CASSLVGAGYSYEQYF. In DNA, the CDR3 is TGCGCCAGCAGCTTGGTAGGCGCAGGTTATTCCTACGAGCAGTACTTC.

CDR3: CASSLVGRPGADTQYF. The CDR3 bases are TGTGCCAGCAGCCTAGTCGGCCGACCAGGGGCAGATACGCAGTATTTT. The J gene is TRBJ2-3, the V gene TRBV3-1; a possible D gene is TRBD1 (6 bases). Deletions cut 4 bases from V and 4 bases from J, with 18 bases between. This CDR3 has 16 amino acids. Germline V lookup: CDR1 LGHDT, CDR2 YNNKEL (reference sequence).